The T cell receptor beta chain under discussion was sequenced for a study of cytomegalovirus exposure and HLA in healthy donors. It was with 60 Vbeta and 13 Jbeta primers that the PCR ran. How the authors handled the data: A later analysis counted around 74 million unique TCR beta chains, some 11 million shared. Only in-frame clones appear in the TCRdb table, and some are missing; sequencing was by immunoSEQ multiplex PCR. V and J calls and clone size are copied from that table; D and trimming were computed from the DNA. Among around 200,000 clones, approximately 85% were seen once, and the ten largest hold less than 3.5%. This TCR was recovered from a woman in her thirties or forties in good health and CMV-seronegative. Sequencing used PBMCs.

CDR3 amino acids: CASAPGQLTGELFF. The DNA for the CDR3 is TGTGCCAGCGCACCGGGACAGCTCACCGGGGAGCTGTTTTTT. This chain joins TRBV27 and TRBJ2-2; 7 bases agree with TRBD1. Germline assignment: CDR1 MNHEY and CDR2 SMNVEV (reference sequence). V was clipped by 8 bases and J by 4 bases; unmatched bases: 7. This CDR3 spans 14 amino acids.